This TCR beta chain was sequenced during a study of T cells in Graves' hyperthyroidism and ophthalmopathy. Points from the study as a whole: The model made its ophthalmopathy prediction, and onset followed a median about 5.9 months later. Blood held most thyroid clonotypes expanded above 0.001 frequency.

Exclusions: uncontrolled infection, other autoimmune disease, pregnancy, lactation. Comments on this clonotype: Antigen specificity is unknown.

TCR beta CDR3 sequences were amplified from RNA transcripts. The TCR CDR3 was amplified in a first-round RT-PCR using the HTBI primer set. One entry per CDR3 protein results from TCRdb running MiXCR on the multiplex PCR reads. This sample has some 530,000 distinct CDR3 sequences; about 20% occur once, and the top ten carry 49%. Germline-derived CDR1 and CDR2 are MNHNS and SASEGT. The length of the CDR3 is 15 residues. V lost 7 bases to trimming and J lost 8 bases, with 21 bases between them. This rearrangement joins TRBV6-1 to TRBJ2-1; D possibly corresponds to TRBD2 (7 bases). The TCR sequence derives from a woman aged 70-85 years with Graves' ophthalmopathy. Material for sequencing was blood. CDR3 protein: CASKGGARVVDEQFF. The CDR3 DNA reads TGTGCCAGCAAGGGGGGGGCCAGGGTTGTGGATGAGCAGTTCTTC.